This paragraph covers one T cell receptor beta chain sequence. The antigen is unknown. This entry comes from a study of T cells in Graves' hyperthyroidism and ophthalmopathy. Whole-study results and caveats: Most thyroid clonotypes expanded above 0.001 were also detected in blood.

Amplification of TCR beta CDR3 regions was performed using RNA transcripts as template. The TCR CDR3 first-round RT-PCR relied on the HTBI primer set. TCRdb ran MiXCR on the multiplex PCR reads and lists one entry per CDR3 protein. The sample includes a few hundred thousand distinct CDR3 sequences, approximately 13% of them seen just once. Graves' hyperthyroidism without ophthalmopathy progression within 18 months was termed stable. Germline CDR1 and CDR2: SGDLS and YYNGEE. This CDR3 has 15 residues. V lost 3 bases, J lost 1 base, and 12 bases lay in between. V gene TRBV9 combines with J gene TRBJ2-3, with D possibly being TRBD1 (6 bases). Input material: blood. This receptor was identified in a woman under 30 with Graves' hyperthyroidism. This CDR3 reads CASSAGETGTDTQYF. The CDR3 coding sequence is TGTGCCAGCAGCGCAGGGGAAACTGGCACAGATACGCAGTATTTT.